These 9 T cell receptor beta chains were all obtained from the same sample, sequenced in a study of shared clonotypes between healthy human individuals. Generated by immunoSEQ multiplex PCR, the TCRdb table keeps only in-frame clones and is missing some. In the table there are about 700,000 clones, about 74% of which are singletons. The sample taken for sequencing was memory CD4+ T cells sorted from blood. Subset of the sample: CD45RA-negative fraction. These receptors were obtained from a woman aged 25-40 years in good health.

V and J are TRBV5-1 and TRBJ2-1, with 11 bases lining up with TRBD2. CDR1 and CDR2 from the germline V gene are SGHRS and YFSETQ. This CDR3 has 13 residues. The ends lost 4 bases at V and 8 bases at J; junction bases unmatched: 2. The DNA of the CDR3 is TGCGCCAGCAGCCCGGGACTAGCGGATGAGCAGTTCTTC. This codes for CASSPGLADEQFF.

The genes are TRBV11-2 and TRBJ2-1; D is unresolved. Looked up from germline, CDR1 is SGHAT and CDR2 is FQNNGV. The CDR3 covers 14 residues. V lost 3 bases and J 7 bases, leaving 13 bases between the germline ends. CDR3 sequence reads: CASSFGRRFNEQFF. CDR3 bases: TGTGCCAGCAGCTTCGGACGTAGGTTTAATGAGCAGTTCTTC.

The CDR3 reads CASGGRSGETQYF. The CDR3 nucleotides are TGTGCCAGCGGGGGTAGGAGTGGAGAGACCCAGTACTTC. The chain links TRBV7-2 to TRBJ2-5; D might be TRBD1 or TRBD2, each matching 5 bases. The CDR3 consists of 13 residues. CDR1 is SGHTA and CDR2 is FQGNSA in the germline V gene. V was shortened by 8 bases and J by 4 bases, with 14 bases between the two germline ends.

The chain uses TRBV28 and TRBJ2-7; 7 positions match TRBD2. Trimming took 1 base from V and 2 from J; bases not matched to a gene: 8. In germline, CDR1 is MDHEN, CDR2 SYDVKM. The CDR3 runs to 16 residues. Here the CDR3 reads CASSLSLADLTYEQYF. For the CDR3, the DNA is TGTGCCAGCAGTTTATCCCTAGCGGACCTCACCTACGAGCAGTACTTC.

This clone was observed at least ten times. The chain recombines TRBV11-2 with TRBJ2-7; perhaps TRBD1 as D (6 bases). CDR1 and CDR2 (germline): SGHAT, FQNNGV. The V end lost 4 bases, the J end lost 5 bases, and 18 bases lay between the germline ends. This CDR3 is 15 amino acids long. The CDR3 DNA follows: TGTGCCAGCAGCTCGTACAGGGATTCACCGCACGAGCAGTACTTC. Translation: CASSSYRDSPHEQYF.

This chain uses TRBV7-6 with TRBJ2-7; possibly TRBD1 for D (6 bases). V was cut by 1 base and J by 2 bases, with 15 bases left in between. The CDR3 runs to 16 residues. The germline V gene encodes CDR1 SGHVS and CDR2 FNYEAQ. CDR3 protein: CASSLGDGTRTYEQYF. The DNA of the CDR3 is TGTGCCAGCAGCTTAGGGGATGGGACAAGGACCTACGAGCAGTACTTC. The full variable domain, rest sourced from reference TRBV7-6 and TRBJ2-7, is GAGVSQSPRYKVTKRGQDVALRCDPISGHVSLYWYRQALGQGPEFLTYFNYEAQQDKSGLPNDRFSAERPEGSISTLTIQRTEQRDSAMYRCASSLGDGTRTYEQYFGPGTRLTVT.

The chain joins TRBV7-8 to TRBJ1-4; 9 bases map to TRBD1. V shed 4 bases and J 5 bases; nucleotides not matched to a gene: 8. The CDR3 has 16 residues. Germline V gene lookup returns CDR1 SGHVS and CDR2 FQNEAQ. This CDR3 reads CASSSRVGTGNEKLFF. The CDR3 DNA sequence: TGTGCCAGCAGCTCCCGAGTAGGGACAGGGAATGAAAAACTGTTTTTT.

V usage is TRBV14 and J usage is TRBJ2-5, with TRBD1 matching over 9 bases. Trimming took 4 bases from V and 4 from J; bases not matched to a gene: 10. This CDR3 spans 16 amino acids. Looked up from germline, CDR1 is SGHDN and CDR2 is FVKESK. The CDR3 loop is CASSRDRATLPETQYF. The CDR3 DNA reads TGTGCCAGCAGCCGGGACAGGGCGACCCTTCCAGAGACCCAGTACTTC. Supplemented by reference TRBV14 and TRBJ2-5, the full variable domain reads EAGVTQFPSHSVIEKGQTVTLRCDPISGHDNLYWYRRVMGKEIKFLLHFVKESKQDESGMPNNRFLAERTGGTYSTLKVQPAELEDSGVYFCASSRDRATLPETQYFGPGTRLLVL.

This chain joins TRBV5-4 and TRBJ2-2; unclear D gene. Trimming pared 3 bases from V and 1 base from J, leaving 10 bases between. The CDR3 has 15 residues. Germline V lookup: CDR1 SGHNT, CDR2 YYREEE (reference sequence). CDR3 coding DNA: TGTGCCAGCAGCTCACAACGTCTGAACACCGGGGAGCTGTTTTTT. It yields the protein CASSSQRLNTGELFF.